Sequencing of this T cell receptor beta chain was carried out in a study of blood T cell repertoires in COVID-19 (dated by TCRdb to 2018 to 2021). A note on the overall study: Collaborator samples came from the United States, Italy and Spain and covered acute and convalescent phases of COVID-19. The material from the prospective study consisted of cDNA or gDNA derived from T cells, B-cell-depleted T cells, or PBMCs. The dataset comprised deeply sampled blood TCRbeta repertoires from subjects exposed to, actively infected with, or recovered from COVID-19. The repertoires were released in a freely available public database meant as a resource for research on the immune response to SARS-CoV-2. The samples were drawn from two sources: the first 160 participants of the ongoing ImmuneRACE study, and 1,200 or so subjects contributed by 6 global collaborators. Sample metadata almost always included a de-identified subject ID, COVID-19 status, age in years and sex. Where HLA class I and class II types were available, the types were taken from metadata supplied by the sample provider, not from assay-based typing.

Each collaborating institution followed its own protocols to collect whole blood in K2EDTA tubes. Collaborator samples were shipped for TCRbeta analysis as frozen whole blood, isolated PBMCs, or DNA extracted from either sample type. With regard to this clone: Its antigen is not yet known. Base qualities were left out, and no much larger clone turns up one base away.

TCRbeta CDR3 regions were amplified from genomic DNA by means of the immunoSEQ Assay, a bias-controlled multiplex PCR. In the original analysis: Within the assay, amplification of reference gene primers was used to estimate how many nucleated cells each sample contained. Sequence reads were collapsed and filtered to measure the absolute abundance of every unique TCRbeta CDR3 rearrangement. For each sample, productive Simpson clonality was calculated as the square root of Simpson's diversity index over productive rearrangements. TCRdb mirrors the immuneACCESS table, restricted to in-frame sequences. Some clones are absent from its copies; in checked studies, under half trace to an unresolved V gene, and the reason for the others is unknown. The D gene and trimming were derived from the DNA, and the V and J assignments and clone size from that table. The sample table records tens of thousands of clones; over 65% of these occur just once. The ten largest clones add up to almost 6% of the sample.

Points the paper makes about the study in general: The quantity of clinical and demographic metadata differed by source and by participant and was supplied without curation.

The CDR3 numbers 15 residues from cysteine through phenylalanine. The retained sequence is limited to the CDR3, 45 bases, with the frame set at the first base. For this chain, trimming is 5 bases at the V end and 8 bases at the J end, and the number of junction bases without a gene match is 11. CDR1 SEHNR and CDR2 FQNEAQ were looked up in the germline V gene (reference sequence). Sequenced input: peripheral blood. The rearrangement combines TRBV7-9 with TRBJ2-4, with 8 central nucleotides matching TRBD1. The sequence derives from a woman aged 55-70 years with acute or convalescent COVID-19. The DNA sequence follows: TGTGCCAGCAGCAGACAGGGGCCCCTGGTTCACATTCAGTACTTC. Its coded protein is CASSRQGPLVHIQYF.